The T cell receptor beta chain under discussion was sequenced for a study of T-cell memory formation after mild COVID-19 (dated by TCRdb to the early 2020s). A note on the overall study: TCR sequence clusters from the two donors were found to be largely donor specific. Two young, previously healthy adult volunteers made up the cohort, one male and one female. In a couple of donors, T-cell clones that expanded and contracted after mild COVID-19 were tracked by sequencing TCRalpha and TCRbeta repertoires over time. General conclusions and limits of the study: Only a couple of mild cases were covered in the study, and larger cohorts including severe cases with pre-infection samples were considered necessary. Whether the second-wave clones peaking on day 37 were SARS-CoV-2 specific was not confirmed. Some responding clones were detected in pre-infection memory, which suggested that pre-existing cross-reactive memory T cells had joined the SARS-CoV-2 response. Balanced CD4/CD8 phenotypes were observed for clones contracting from day 15 to 85, whereas a bias towards CD4+ was observed for a second wave of clones expanding from day 15 to 37. Contracting CD4+ clones were found mainly in CM and EM memory subsets, while CD8+ clones were enriched in EMRA.

From cysteine to phenylalanine, the CDR3 is 13 amino acids long. Only CDR3 DNA remains: 39 bases, in frame from the first base. V is cut by 6 bases and J by 2 bases, and the space between the germline ends is 8 bases. CDR1 and CDR2, looked up from the germline V gene, are SGDLS and YYNGEE. PBMCs were isolated by Ficoll-Paque density gradient centrifugation. Instrument used: Illumina NovaSeq 6000. Using 5'RACE with constant-segment primers, TCRalpha and TCRbeta cDNA libraries were constructed, with sample barcodes and unique molecular identifiers added in the process. RNA was extracted from every sample with Trizol reagent. Amplification of the libraries took two PCR steps, and the second step added a second sample barcode plus Illumina TruSeq adapters. Libraries were sequenced on an Illumina NovaSeq with 2 x 150 bp paired-end reads. As for the original processing: Demultiplexing of reads and collapsing into UMI-guided consensus sequences were performed with migec v1.2.7. Using mixcr v2.1.11, UMI consensuses were aligned to TRA and TRB V and J templates and then assembled into clonotypes. Clonotypes were classified as expanded or contracted when called significant by both edgeR and NoisET, with noise models trained on biological replicates. For edgeR calls, the cutoffs were a false discovery rate-adjusted p below 0.01 and a log2 fold-change threshold of 1. As an exploratory analysis of dynamics, max-normalized trajectories of the 1000 most abundant clonotypes were examined with PCA combined with hierarchical clustering. Separately sequenced CD4+ and CD8+ repertoires were used to assign the CD4 or CD8 phenotype of responding clones. The public reads were run again by TCRdb, first through fastp at Q25 and then through MiXCR, and only productive beta chains were kept. Merged by CDR3 protein, the rows form single entries marked with the most common genes and DNA. TCRdb, not the authors, supplied the V and J calls. Recorded for this sample are 250,000 to 350,000 distinct CDR3 sequences; more than 15% of them occurred a single time. In total, the top ten clones hold about a fifth of the sample.

This clonotype was observed a handful of times. Its recognized antigen is unknown. No quality values exist for individual bases; no much larger clone is one base distant. Sequencing was done on a sample of PBMCs or a T cell subset sorted from them (not recorded which). This TCR derives from a man younger than 35 who had mild COVID-19 (a few samples of this study predate the infection). The sample titles of this study are shuffled in the database, so cell type and time point are left out; the donor was told from shared clones. Here the chain combines TRBV9 and TRBJ2-2; TRBD2 is a weak D gene call, 5 bases matching. CDR3 protein: CASIGENTGELFF. The base sequence is TGTGCCAGCATCGGGGAAAACACCGGGGAGCTGTTTTTT. The reference TRBV9 and TRBJ2-2 proteins fill in what lies around the CDR3, so the full variable domain reads DSGVTQTPKHLITATGQRVTLRCSPRSGDLSVYWYQQSLDQGLQFLIQYYNGEERAKGNILERFSAQQFPDLHSELNLSSLELGDSALYFCASIGENTGELFFGEGSRLTVL.